This T cell receptor beta chain came from a study of blood T cells in healthy people across ages. Each donor was a healthy Caucasian individual from Russia, aged roughly 6 to 90. The CDR3 spans 14 residues. CDR1 is SGHRS, CDR2 YFSETQ, per germline. V lost 4 bases and J 4 bases, leaving 14 bases between the germline ends. The use of a sample-barcoded 5' primer and a J-beta primer mix characterized a second PCR of roughly 6 to 11 cycles. Via MiXCR, TCRdb re-called the 5' RACE reads, giving one row per CDR3 protein. The sample contains over a million distinct CDR3 sequences, roughly 40% of which appear only once. Study-level findings and limits: There were more naive CD4+ cells and higher diversity in long-lived donors than in aged donors. Possibly, changes in expanded clonotypes were confounded because donor CMV status was unknown. Naive T cell percentage showed a strong correlation with the diversity of TCR beta.

This clonotype was counted only a few times. Its specificity is not known. This TCR was sampled from a woman younger than 30 in good health. Sample: blood. The chain employs TRBV5-1 and TRBJ1-2; no definite D call. For the CDR3, the DNA is TGCGCCAGCAGCCCGGACGGTGTTTTCTATGGCTACACCTTC. Translated, it gives CASSPDGVFYGYTF.